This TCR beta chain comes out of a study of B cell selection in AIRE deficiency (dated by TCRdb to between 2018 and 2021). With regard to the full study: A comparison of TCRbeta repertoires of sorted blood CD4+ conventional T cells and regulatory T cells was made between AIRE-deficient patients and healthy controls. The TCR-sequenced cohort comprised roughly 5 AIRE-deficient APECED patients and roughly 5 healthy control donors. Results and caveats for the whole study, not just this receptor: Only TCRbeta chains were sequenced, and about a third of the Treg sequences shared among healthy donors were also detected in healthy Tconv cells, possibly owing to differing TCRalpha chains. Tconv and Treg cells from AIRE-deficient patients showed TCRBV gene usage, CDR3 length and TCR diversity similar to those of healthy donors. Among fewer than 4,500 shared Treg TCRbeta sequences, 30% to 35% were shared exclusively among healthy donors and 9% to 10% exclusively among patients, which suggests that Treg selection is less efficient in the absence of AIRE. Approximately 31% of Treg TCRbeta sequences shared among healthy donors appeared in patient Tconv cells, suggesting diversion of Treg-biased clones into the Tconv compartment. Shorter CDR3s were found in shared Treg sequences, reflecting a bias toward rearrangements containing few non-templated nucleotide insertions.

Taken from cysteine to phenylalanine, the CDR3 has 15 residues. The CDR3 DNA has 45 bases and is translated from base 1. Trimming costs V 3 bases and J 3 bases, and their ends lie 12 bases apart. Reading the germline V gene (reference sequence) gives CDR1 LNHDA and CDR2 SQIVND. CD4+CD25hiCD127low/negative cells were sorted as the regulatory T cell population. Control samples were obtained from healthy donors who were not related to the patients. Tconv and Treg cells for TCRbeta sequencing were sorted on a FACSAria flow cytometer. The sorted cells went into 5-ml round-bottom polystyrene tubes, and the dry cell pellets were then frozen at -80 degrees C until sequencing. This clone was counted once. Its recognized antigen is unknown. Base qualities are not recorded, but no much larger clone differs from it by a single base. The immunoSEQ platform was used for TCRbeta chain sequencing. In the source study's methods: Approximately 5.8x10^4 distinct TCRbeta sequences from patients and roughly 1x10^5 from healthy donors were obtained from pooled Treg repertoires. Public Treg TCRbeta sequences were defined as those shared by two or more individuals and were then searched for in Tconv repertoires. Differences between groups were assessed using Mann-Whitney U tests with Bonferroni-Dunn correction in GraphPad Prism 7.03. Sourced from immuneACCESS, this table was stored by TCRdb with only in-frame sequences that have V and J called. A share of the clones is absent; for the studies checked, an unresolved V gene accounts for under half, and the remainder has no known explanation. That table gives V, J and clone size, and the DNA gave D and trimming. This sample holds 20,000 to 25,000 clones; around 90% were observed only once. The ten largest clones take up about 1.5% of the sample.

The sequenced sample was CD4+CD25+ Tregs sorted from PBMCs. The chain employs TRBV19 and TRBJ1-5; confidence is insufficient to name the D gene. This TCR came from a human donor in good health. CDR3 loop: CASSIRVWDNQPQHF. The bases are TGTGCCAGTAGTATCCGGGTGTGGGACAATCAGCCCCAGCATTTT.